These T cell receptor beta chains were read from a single sample in a study of T-cell reconstitution after alpha-beta-depleted transplantation in children. TCRdb reprocessed the PCR reads via MiXCR and lists one record per CDR3 protein. The table includes 210,000 or so distinct CDR3 sequences, around 9.6% detected once. The sequences come from PBMCs from the stem cell graft donor, collected from the stem cell graft. All receptors derive from a human donor who donated a stem cell graft to a child with acute lymphoblastic leukemia. Each CDR3 is given with its conserved first and last residue. Each record gives: V gene, J gene, D gene, clone size, CDR3 protein, CDR3 DNA. A D gene is named only where the DNA matches it firmly. The listing skips clone size in some rows; elsewhere it reads once, few, many or a size class.

V: TRBV5-1
J: TRBJ2-3
D: .
size: few
CDR3: CASSLGGGFGGTQYF
DNA: TGCGCCAGCAGCCTGGGAGGGGGATTCGGAGGTACGCAGTATTTT

V: TRBV12-3/TRBV12-4
J: TRBJ2-1
D: .
size: few
CDR3: CASSLFSDSSSYNEQFF
DNA: TGTGCCAGCAGTTTATTTTCCGACTCCAGCTCCTACAATGAGCAGTTCTTC

V: TRBV12-3/TRBV12-4
J: TRBJ2-2
D: .
size: few
CDR3: CASSFRAGATGELFF
DNA: TGTGCCAGCAGTTTTCGCGCAGGAGCCACCGGGGAGCTGTTTTTT

V: TRBV7-2
J: TRBJ1-6
D: .
size: .
CDR3: CASSLGNFINSPLHF
DNA: TGTGCCAGCAGCTTAGGCAACTTTATCAATTCACCCCTCCACTTT

V: TRBV18
J: TRBJ1-1
D: .
size: many
CDR3: CASSPPDRTEAFF
DNA: TGTGCCAGCTCACCACCGGACAGAACTGAAGCTTTCTTT

V: TRBV19
J: TRBJ1-1
D: .
size: few
CDR3: CASMGFEAFF
DNA: TGTGCCAGTATGGGGTTTGAAGCTTTCTTT

V: TRBV7-9
J: TRBJ2-3
D: .
size: few
CDR3: CASSLGRASAPDTQYF
DNA: TGTGCCAGCAGCTTAGGCAGGGCCTCAGCTCCAGATACGCAGTATTTT

V: TRBV12-3/TRBV12-4
J: TRBJ1-1
D: .
size: many
CDR3: CASSPRTLNTEAFF
DNA: TGTGCCAGCAGTCCTCGGACACTAAACACTGAAGCTTTCTTT

V: TRBV29-1
J: TRBJ2-7
D: TRBD1
size: many
CDR3: CSVEGTGAYEQYF
DNA: TGCAGCGTTGAGGGGACAGGAGCCTACGAGCAGTACTTC

V: TRBV12-3/TRBV12-4
J: TRBJ2-3
D: TRBD1
size: few
CDR3: CASSLGGQARDTQYF
DNA: TGTGCCAGCAGTTTAGGAGGACAGGCCCGAGATACGCAGTATTTT

V: TRBV21-1
J: TRBJ2-4
D: .
size: .
CDR3: CASTPYPGWQPRLAKNIQYF
DNA: TGTGCCAGCACTCCGTACCCCGGGTGGCAGCCACGACTAGCCAAAAACATTCAGTACTTC

V: TRBV3-1
J: TRBJ1-2
D: TRBD1
size: .
CDR3: CASSQLPGQGFGYGYTF
DNA: TGTGCCAGCAGCCAATTACCGGGACAGGGGTTCGGGTATGGCTACACCTTC

V: TRBV5-5
J: TRBJ2-2
D: TRBD2
size: few
CDR3: CASSSRGGQNTGELFF
DNA: TGTGCCAGCAGCTCGCGGGGGGGCCAGAACACCGGGGAGCTGTTTTTT

V: TRBV7-2
J: TRBJ2-7
D: .
size: many
CDR3: CASSLSDYEQYF
DNA: TGTGCCAGCAGCTTATCCGACTACGAGCAGTACTTC

V: TRBV4-2
J: TRBJ2-2
D: .
size: many
CDR3: CASSLGRDYTGELFF
DNA: TGTGCCAGCAGCCTGGGCAGGGATTACACCGGGGAGCTGTTTTTT

V: TRBV6-5
J: TRBJ2-3
D: .
size: .
CDR3: CASRRRSDTQYF
DNA: TGTGCCAGCAGGCGACGGTCGGATACGCAGTATTTT

V: TRBV6-1
J: TRBJ1-1
D: TRBD1
size: .
CDR3: CASREGQGTLNTEAFF
DNA: TGTGCCAGCAGGGAAGGACAGGGGACATTGAACACTGAAGCTTTCTTT

V: TRBV6-2/TRBV6-3
J: TRBJ2-3
D: .
size: .
CDR3: CASSTKRQVPSTDTQYF
DNA: TGTGCCAGCAGTACTAAACGACAGGTTCCTAGCACAGATACGCAGTATTTT

V: TRBV20-1
J: TRBJ2-4
D: .
size: few
CDR3: CSANTEGEVAKNIQYF
DNA: TGCAGTGCTAACACCGAGGGGGAAGTAGCCAAAAACATTCAGTACTTC

V: TRBV10-3
J: TRBJ2-2
D: TRBD1
size: medium-sized
CDR3: CAISEDRVGGELFF
DNA: TGTGCCATCAGTGAGGACAGGGTGGGCGGGGAGCTGTTTTTT

V: TRBV7-8
J: TRBJ2-7
D: .
size: .
CDR3: CASSLVGEGTYEQYF
DNA: TGTGCCAGCAGCTTAGTAGGGGAAGGCACCTACGAGCAGTACTTC

V: TRBV5-1
J: TRBJ1-1
D: .
size: many
CDR3: CASSRGTGSGTEAFF
DNA: TGCGCCAGCAGCCGGGGGACGGGTTCGGGCACTGAAGCTTTCTTT

V: TRBV6-1
J: TRBJ1-1
D: .
size: many
CDR3: CASGDEAFF
DNA: TGTGCCAGCGGGGATGAAGCTTTCTTT

V: TRBV10-2
J: TRBJ2-5
D: TRBD2
size: .
CDR3: CASSPSGGGQETQYF
DNA: TGCGCCAGCAGTCCTTCGGGCGGGGGACAAGAGACCCAGTACTTC

V: TRBV4-3
J: TRBJ2-7
D: .
size: .
CDR3: CASSQDLRGTYEQYF
DNA: TGCGCCAGCAGCCAAGATCTTAGGGGGACCTACGAGCAGTACTTC

V: TRBV10-3
J: TRBJ1-1
D: .
size: many
CDR3: CAHQKGAANTEAFF
DNA: TGTGCCCACCAGAAGGGCGCCGCGAACACTGAAGCTTTCTTT

V: TRBV7-2
J: TRBJ1-2
D: .
size: few
CDR3: CASSLSTADGYTF
DNA: TGTGCCAGCAGCCTGAGTACGGCGGATGGCTACACCTTC

V: TRBV5-1
J: TRBJ2-1
D: .
size: many
CDR3: CASSPAGDTYNEQFF
DNA: TGCGCCAGCAGCCCCGCGGGGGACACATACAATGAGCAGTTCTTC

V: TRBV4-1
J: TRBJ1-1
D: .
size: few
CDR3: CASSGGAGLGGVNTEAFF
DNA: TGCGCCAGCAGCGGGGGTGCAGGTCTCGGTGGGGTGAATACTGAAGCTTTCTTT

V: TRBV4-2
J: TRBJ2-7
D: .
size: many
CDR3: CASSQPTRIYEQYF
DNA: TGTGCCAGCAGCCAACCAACTAGAATCTACGAGCAGTACTTC

V: TRBV7-2
J: TRBJ2-7
D: .
size: many
CDR3: CASSPTSVSSYEQYF
DNA: TGTGCCAGCAGCCCCACCTCTGTTAGCTCCTACGAGCAGTACTTC

V: TRBV20-1
J: TRBJ2-7
D: TRBD1
size: few
CDR3: CSAKDRVRWHEQYF
DNA: TGCAGTGCCAAGGACAGGGTTAGGTGGCACGAGCAGTACTTC

V: TRBV12-3/TRBV12-4
J: TRBJ1-2
D: .
size: few
CDR3: CASSPSWKANYGYTF
DNA: TGTGCCAGCAGTCCTTCGTGGAAAGCTAACTATGGCTACACCTTC

V: TRBV12-3/TRBV12-4
J: TRBJ2-5
D: TRBD2
size: many
CDR3: CASSLSSGGLVVETQYF
DNA: TGTGCCAGCAGTTTATCCAGCGGGGGTCTCGTGGTAGAGACCCAGTACTTC

V: TRBV20-1
J: TRBJ1-4
D: .
size: many
CDR3: CSASKGAGEKLFF
DNA: TGCAGTGCTAGTAAAGGGGCCGGAGAAAAACTGTTTTTT

V: TRBV7-6
J: TRBJ2-1
D: .
size: many
CDR3: CASSLVGTSYNEQFF
DNA: TGTGCCAGCAGCTTAGTTGGGACCTCCTACAATGAGCAGTTCTTC

V: TRBV5-1
J: TRBJ1-1
D: TRBD1
size: once
CDR3: CASSLVAGGSSTEAFF
DNA: TGCGCCAGCAGCTTGGTGGCAGGGGGCTCCTCGACTGAAGCTTTCTTT

V: TRBV4-2
J: TRBJ1-2
D: .
size: .
CDR3: CASSQAGLGIASNYGYTF
DNA: TGTGCCAGCAGCCAAGCGGGTTTGGGGATAGCTTCTAACTATGGCTACACCTTC

V: TRBV7-9
J: TRBJ2-1
D: .
size: .
CDR3: CASIRTSIDEQFF
DNA: TGTGCCAGCATTAGGACTTCAATCGATGAGCAGTTCTTC

V: TRBV29-1
J: TRBJ2-5
D: .
size: .
CDR3: CSAVAGETQYF
DNA: TGCAGCGCCGTGGCCGGAGAGACCCAGTACTTC

V: TRBV7-8
J: TRBJ2-3
D: TRBD1
size: few
CDR3: CASSNRDRGSTQYF
DNA: TGTGCCAGCAGCAACCGGGACAGGGGGAGTACGCAGTATTTT

V: TRBV10-3
J: TRBJ2-1
D: TRBD2
size: few
CDR3: CATLGTSGGYNEQFF
DNA: TGTGCCACCTTGGGGACTAGCGGGGGCTACAATGAGCAGTTCTTC

V: TRBV12-3/TRBV12-4
J: TRBJ2-7
D: TRBD1
size: few
CDR3: CASSFVETGVYEQYF
DNA: TGTGCCAGCAGTTTCGTCGAGACAGGGGTATATGAGCAGTACTTC

V: TRBV10-3
J: TRBJ2-3
D: TRBD2
size: many
CDR3: CAITSAGGTDTQYF
DNA: TGTGCCATCACATCCGCGGGGGGCACAGATACGCAGTATTTT

V: TRBV5-1
J: TRBJ2-1
D: .
size: few
CDR3: CASKPPGHLAGSLFF
DNA: TGCGCCAGCAAGCCCCCGGGACATCTGGCTGGTTCTCTGTTCTTC

V: TRBV7-2
J: TRBJ1-5
D: .
size: .
CDR3: CASSRGVQGNQPQHF
DNA: TGTGCCAGCAGCAGAGGGGTGCAGGGGAATCAGCCCCAGCATTTT

V: TRBV10-3
J: TRBJ2-1
D: TRBD2
size: .
CDR3: CAISDGRGGYNEQFF
DNA: TGTGCCATCAGTGATGGGCGGGGGGGCTACAATGAGCAGTTCTTC

V: TRBV24-1
J: TRBJ1-2
D: .
size: few
CDR3: CATEGPQDRTNYGYTF
DNA: TGTGCCACCGAGGGGCCCCAGGACAGAACTAACTATGGCTACACCTTC

V: TRBV7-9
J: TRBJ1-1
D: .
size: few
CDR3: CASSLGVGGDTEAFF
DNA: TGTGCCAGCAGCTTAGGAGTAGGGGGGGACACTGAAGCTTTCTTT

V: TRBV6-5
J: TRBJ1-5
D: .
size: few
CDR3: CASSLDRLGPNQPQHF
DNA: TGTGCCAGCAGTCTCGACAGGTTGGGGCCCAATCAGCCCCAGCATTTT

V: TRBV18
J: TRBJ1-3
D: .
size: many
CDR3: CASSPPGGHTIYF
DNA: TGTGCCAGCTCACCACCGGGGGGACACACCATATATTTT

V: TRBV18
J: TRBJ2-1
D: .
size: many
CDR3: CASSPPSSQVAYNEQFF
DNA: TGTGCCAGCTCACCACCATCTTCACAGGTCGCGTACAATGAGCAGTTCTTC

V: TRBV7-9
J: TRBJ2-1
D: TRBD1
size: .
CDR3: CASSLRQGGSNEQFF
DNA: TGTGCCAGCAGCTTGCGACAGGGTGGGAGCAATGAGCAGTTCTTC

V: TRBV27
J: TRBJ2-3
D: .
size: .
CDR3: CASSLAIHTDTQYF
DNA: TGTGCCAGCAGTTTGGCGATCCACACAGATACGCAGTATTTT

V: TRBV15
J: TRBJ1-6
D: .
size: .
CDR3: CATTLGTYNSPLHF
DNA: TGTGCCACCACCTTGGGGACCTATAATTCACCCCTCCACTTT